A selection of T cell receptor beta chains follows, all from one sample in a study of CD8+CD57+ T cells in acquired aplastic anemia. TCRdb re-called the reads through MiXCR, storing one row per CDR3 protein. The top ten hold 30% to 40% of the sample, which has about 160,000 distinct CDR3 sequences, less than 50% seen once. Sequencing input: sorted CD4+, CD8+, or CD8+CD57+ T cells (not recorded which) from PBMCs. The receptors were gathered from a human donor with aplastic anemia. Each CDR3 is given without its conserved first and last residue. The D gene is left open where the match is weak.

V gene	D gene	J gene	CDR3 protein
TRBV25-1	TRBD1	TRBJ2-7	ASSEKGQGGEQY
TRBV10-1	TRBD1	TRBJ1-2	ASSWTGSVYGYT
TRBV13	-	TRBJ2-5	ASSSRLWVSSGETQY
TRBV5-5	TRBD1	TRBJ1-2	ASSLVATGPLGYT
TRBV12-3/TRBV12-4	-	TRBJ1-2	ASSFEVNRPMYGYT
TRBV7-3	-	TRBJ2-5	ASSFGEGGGETQY
TRBV6-2/TRBV6-3	-	TRBJ1-2	ASSLGVNYGYT
TRBV6-2/TRBV6-3	-	TRBJ2-1	ASSYSGGGPYNEQF
TRBV7-6	-	TRBJ2-7	ASSPLARVNEQY
TRBV20-1	-	TRBJ1-1	SARLGPEAF
TRBV20-1	TRBD2	TRBJ2-7	SARGGSRGYEQY
TRBV19	-	TRBJ2-7	ASSMGDALSYEQY
TRBV10-3	-	TRBJ2-7	AISDPGQPAYEQY
TRBV15	-	TRBJ1-5	ATSRRASNQPQH
TRBV9	TRBD2	TRBJ2-7	ASSPRAGDEQY
TRBV19	-	TRBJ1-1	ASSMKGDTEAF
TRBV7-9	-	TRBJ2-3	ASSTPGSGTDTQY
TRBV7-2	-	TRBJ1-1	ASSLAYGRGNTEAF
TRBV12-3/TRBV12-4	-	TRBJ2-3	ASSLAADTQY
TRBV12-3/TRBV12-4	-	TRBJ2-5	ASSFATAVGETQY
TRBV9	TRBD2	TRBJ2-3	ASSVDLAGALNTDTQY
TRBV7-9	-	TRBJ2-1	ASRTQGKNEQF
TRBV19	-	TRBJ2-7	ASSNKYEQY
TRBV25-1	TRBD1	TRBJ1-1	ASSPITGGWNTEAF
TRBV19	TRBD1	TRBJ1-4	ASSIADRGSEKLF
TRBV20-1	-	TRBJ2-7	SASAGTAYEQY
TRBV15	TRBD1	TRBJ2-7	ATSRLGQGTYEQY
TRBV29-1	-	TRBJ2-3	SVSVGMAGDTQY
TRBV9	-	TRBJ2-3	ASSVAQRASTDTQY
TRBV15	TRBD1	TRBJ2-5	ATSRDDRGASQETQY
TRBV19	-	TRBJ1-1	ATRAGPNTEAF
TRBV24-1	TRBD1	TRBJ1-2	ATSEGTGGVDGYT
TRBV2	TRBD1	TRBJ2-7	ASSSTGGAGGEQY
TRBV7-9	-	TRBJ1-2	ASSFMGGALPNYGYT
TRBV7-9	TRBD2	TRBJ2-1	ASGQREGNEQF
TRBV6-1	-	TRBJ2-7	ASSEEAGRNYEQY
TRBV10-2	-	TRBJ2-3	ASSHAAGRDTQY
TRBV20-1	-	TRBJ2-1	SARDRRGTYNEQF
TRBV10-2	-	TRBJ2-7	ASSDSWAGHEQY
TRBV7-9	-	TRBJ1-1	ASSLAHLGNTEAF
TRBV7-8	-	TRBJ2-5	ASSGSETPGKTQY
TRBV15	TRBD1	TRBJ1-1	ATSRGQGEGGTEAF
TRBV24-1	TRBD1	TRBJ1-4	ATSEGTATNEKLF
TRBV10-3	-	TRBJ1-1	ATSLNTEAF
TRBV15	-	TRBJ2-5	ATSRDGQNQETQY
TRBV24-1	TRBD2	TRBJ2-5	ATSDSGLAGIETQY
TRBV19	-	TRBJ1-4	ASSILPTNEKLF
TRBV20-1	-	TRBJ1-1	SAPRGHPNTEAF
TRBV10-3	-	TRBJ1-2	AISEAGVYGYT
TRBV7-3	TRBD1	TRBJ2-1	ASSLDRDSSYNEQF
TRBV20-1	-	TRBJ2-7	SARGLQTYEQY
TRBV6-1	TRBD1	TRBJ2-7	ASLGGSIPYEQY
TRBV24-1	-	TRBJ2-1	ATSDPWGGSSYNEQF
TRBV7-8	-	TRBJ1-1	ASSLYAEGLGAF
TRBV11-3	-	TRBJ2-5	ASSLGGGETGGETQY
TRBV10-3	TRBD1	TRBJ1-2	AISQGVAFSGYT
TRBV6-5	TRBD1	TRBJ2-3	ASSYSTGTDTQY